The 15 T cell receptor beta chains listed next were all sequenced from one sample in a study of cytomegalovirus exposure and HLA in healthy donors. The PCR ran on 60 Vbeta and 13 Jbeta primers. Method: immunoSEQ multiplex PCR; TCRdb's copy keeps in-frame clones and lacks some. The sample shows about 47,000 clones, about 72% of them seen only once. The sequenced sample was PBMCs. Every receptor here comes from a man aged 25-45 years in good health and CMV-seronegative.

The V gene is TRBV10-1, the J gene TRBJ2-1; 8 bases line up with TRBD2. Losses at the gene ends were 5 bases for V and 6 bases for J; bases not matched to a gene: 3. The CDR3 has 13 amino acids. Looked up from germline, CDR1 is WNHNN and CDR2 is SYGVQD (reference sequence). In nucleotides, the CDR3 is TGCGCCAGCAGTACCGGGACTAGCAATGAGCAGTTCTTC. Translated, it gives CASSTGTSNEQFF.

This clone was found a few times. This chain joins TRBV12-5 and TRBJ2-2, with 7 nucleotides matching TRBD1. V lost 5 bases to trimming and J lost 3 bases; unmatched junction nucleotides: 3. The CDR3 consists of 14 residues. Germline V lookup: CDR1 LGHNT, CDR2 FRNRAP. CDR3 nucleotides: TGTGCTAGTGGTCGGGACAGTTACACCGGGGAGCTGTTTTTT. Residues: CASGRDSYTGELFF.

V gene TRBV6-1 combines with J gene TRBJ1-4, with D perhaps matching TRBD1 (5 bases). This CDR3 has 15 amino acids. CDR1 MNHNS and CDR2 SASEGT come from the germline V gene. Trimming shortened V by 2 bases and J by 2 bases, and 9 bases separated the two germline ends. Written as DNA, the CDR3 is TGTGCCAGCAGTGAAACAGGATATACTAATGAAAAACTGTTTTTT. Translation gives CASSETGYTNEKLFF.

CDR3: CASSRDPEASGSSHEQFF. As DNA, the CDR3 is TGTGCCAGCAGTCGGGACCCGGAGGCTAGCGGGAGTAGCCATGAGCAGTTCTTC. The chain is built from TRBV7-6 and TRBJ2-1, with 10 positions matching TRBD2. In germline, CDR1 is SGHVS, CDR2 FNYEAQ. V lost 6 bases to trimming and J lost 8 bases; unmatched junction nucleotides: 19. This CDR3 contains 18 residues.

CDR3: CASSNRDSIDSDTQYF. In DNA, the CDR3 is TGTGCCAGTAGTAACAGGGACAGCATTGATTCAGATACGCAGTATTTT. This chain uses TRBV19 with TRBJ2-3, with 7 bases lining up with TRBD1. V was clipped by 4 bases and J by 4 bases; unmatched bases: 11. This CDR3 has 16 amino acids. Germline V CDR1 and CDR2: LNHDA, SQIVND (reference sequence).

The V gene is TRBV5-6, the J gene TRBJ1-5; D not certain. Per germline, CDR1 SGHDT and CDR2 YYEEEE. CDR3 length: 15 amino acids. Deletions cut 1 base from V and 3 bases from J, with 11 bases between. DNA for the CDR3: TGTGCCAGCAGCTTGCGGAGGCGAGTCAATCAGCCCCAGCATTTT. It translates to CASSLRRRVNQPQHF.

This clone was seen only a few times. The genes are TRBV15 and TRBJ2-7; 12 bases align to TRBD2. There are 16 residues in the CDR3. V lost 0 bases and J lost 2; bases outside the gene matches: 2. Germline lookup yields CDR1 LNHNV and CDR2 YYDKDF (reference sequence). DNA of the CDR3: TGTGCCACCAGCAGAGACCGACTAGCGGGGGCCTACGAGCAGTACTTC. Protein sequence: CATSRDRLAGAYEQYF.

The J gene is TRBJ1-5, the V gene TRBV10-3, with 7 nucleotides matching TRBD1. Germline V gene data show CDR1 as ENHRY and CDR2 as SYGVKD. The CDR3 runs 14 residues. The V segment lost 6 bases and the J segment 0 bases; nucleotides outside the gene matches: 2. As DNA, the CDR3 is TGTGCCATCAGCCAGGGGGATAGCAATCAGCCCCAGCATTTT. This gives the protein CAISQGDSNQPQHF.

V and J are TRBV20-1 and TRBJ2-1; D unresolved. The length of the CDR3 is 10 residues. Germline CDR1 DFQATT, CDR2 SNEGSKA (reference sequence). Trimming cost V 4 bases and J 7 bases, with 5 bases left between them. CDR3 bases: TGCAGTGCTATTTATAATGAGCAGTTCTTC. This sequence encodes CSAIYNEQFF.

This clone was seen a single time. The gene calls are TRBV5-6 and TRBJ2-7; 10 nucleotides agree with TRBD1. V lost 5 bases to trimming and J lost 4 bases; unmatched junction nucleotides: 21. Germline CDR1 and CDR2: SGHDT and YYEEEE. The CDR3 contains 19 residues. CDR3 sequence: CASSLRRDRGAGVRYEQYF. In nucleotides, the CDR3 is TGTGCCAGCAGTTTGCGTCGGGACAGGGGCGCAGGGGTTCGGTACGAGCAGTACTTC.

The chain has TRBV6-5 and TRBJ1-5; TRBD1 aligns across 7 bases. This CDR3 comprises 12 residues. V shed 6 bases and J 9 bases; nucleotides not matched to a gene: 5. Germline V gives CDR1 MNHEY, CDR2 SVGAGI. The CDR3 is CASSEGAGPQHF. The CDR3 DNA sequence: TGTGCCAGCAGCGAGGGGGCCGGGCCCCAGCATTTT.

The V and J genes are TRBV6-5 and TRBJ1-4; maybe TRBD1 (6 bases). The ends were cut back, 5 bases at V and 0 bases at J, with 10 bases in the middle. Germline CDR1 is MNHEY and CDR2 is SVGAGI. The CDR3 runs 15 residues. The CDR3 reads CASSGQLATNEKLFF. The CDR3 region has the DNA TGTGCCAGCAGTGGACAGCTTGCAACTAATGAAAAACTGTTTTTT.

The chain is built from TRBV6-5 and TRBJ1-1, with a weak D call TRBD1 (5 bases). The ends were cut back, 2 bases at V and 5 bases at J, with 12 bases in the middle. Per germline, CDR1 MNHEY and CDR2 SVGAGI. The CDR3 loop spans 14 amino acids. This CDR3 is CASSYARVSTEAFF. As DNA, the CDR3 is TGTGCCAGCAGTTACGCCAGGGTGTCTACTGAAGCTTTCTTT.

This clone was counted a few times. CDR3 DNA sequence: TGCGCCAGCAGCTTGGGTAGCGGGAGTTTCGAGCAGTACTTC. Amino acid sequence: CASSLGSGSFEQYF. This sequence joins TRBV5-1 and TRBJ2-7; the match to TRBD2 covers 9 bases. This CDR3 is 14 amino acids long. The V gene's germline CDR1 is SGHRS and CDR2 YFSETQ. J lost 6 bases, V lost 0 bases, and 4 bases had no gene match.

The CDR3 DNA reads TGTGCCACCAGCAGAGAGGGGGGATCCTACGAGCAGTACTTC. As protein: CATSREGGSYEQYF. This chain joins TRBV15 and TRBJ2-7; D is possibly TRBD2 (6 bases). Trimming left V 0 bases short and J 1 base short, with 7 bases between. The CDR3 has 14 residues. The germline V gene encodes CDR1 LNHNV and CDR2 YYDKDF (reference sequence). Full variable domain (remainder filled in from reference TRBV15 and TRBJ2-7): DAMVIQNPRYQVTQFGKPVTLSCSQTLNHNVMYWYQQKSSQAPKLLFHYYDKDFNNEADTPDNFQSRRPNTSFCFLDIRSPGLGDTAMYLCATSREGGSYEQYFGPGTRLTVT.